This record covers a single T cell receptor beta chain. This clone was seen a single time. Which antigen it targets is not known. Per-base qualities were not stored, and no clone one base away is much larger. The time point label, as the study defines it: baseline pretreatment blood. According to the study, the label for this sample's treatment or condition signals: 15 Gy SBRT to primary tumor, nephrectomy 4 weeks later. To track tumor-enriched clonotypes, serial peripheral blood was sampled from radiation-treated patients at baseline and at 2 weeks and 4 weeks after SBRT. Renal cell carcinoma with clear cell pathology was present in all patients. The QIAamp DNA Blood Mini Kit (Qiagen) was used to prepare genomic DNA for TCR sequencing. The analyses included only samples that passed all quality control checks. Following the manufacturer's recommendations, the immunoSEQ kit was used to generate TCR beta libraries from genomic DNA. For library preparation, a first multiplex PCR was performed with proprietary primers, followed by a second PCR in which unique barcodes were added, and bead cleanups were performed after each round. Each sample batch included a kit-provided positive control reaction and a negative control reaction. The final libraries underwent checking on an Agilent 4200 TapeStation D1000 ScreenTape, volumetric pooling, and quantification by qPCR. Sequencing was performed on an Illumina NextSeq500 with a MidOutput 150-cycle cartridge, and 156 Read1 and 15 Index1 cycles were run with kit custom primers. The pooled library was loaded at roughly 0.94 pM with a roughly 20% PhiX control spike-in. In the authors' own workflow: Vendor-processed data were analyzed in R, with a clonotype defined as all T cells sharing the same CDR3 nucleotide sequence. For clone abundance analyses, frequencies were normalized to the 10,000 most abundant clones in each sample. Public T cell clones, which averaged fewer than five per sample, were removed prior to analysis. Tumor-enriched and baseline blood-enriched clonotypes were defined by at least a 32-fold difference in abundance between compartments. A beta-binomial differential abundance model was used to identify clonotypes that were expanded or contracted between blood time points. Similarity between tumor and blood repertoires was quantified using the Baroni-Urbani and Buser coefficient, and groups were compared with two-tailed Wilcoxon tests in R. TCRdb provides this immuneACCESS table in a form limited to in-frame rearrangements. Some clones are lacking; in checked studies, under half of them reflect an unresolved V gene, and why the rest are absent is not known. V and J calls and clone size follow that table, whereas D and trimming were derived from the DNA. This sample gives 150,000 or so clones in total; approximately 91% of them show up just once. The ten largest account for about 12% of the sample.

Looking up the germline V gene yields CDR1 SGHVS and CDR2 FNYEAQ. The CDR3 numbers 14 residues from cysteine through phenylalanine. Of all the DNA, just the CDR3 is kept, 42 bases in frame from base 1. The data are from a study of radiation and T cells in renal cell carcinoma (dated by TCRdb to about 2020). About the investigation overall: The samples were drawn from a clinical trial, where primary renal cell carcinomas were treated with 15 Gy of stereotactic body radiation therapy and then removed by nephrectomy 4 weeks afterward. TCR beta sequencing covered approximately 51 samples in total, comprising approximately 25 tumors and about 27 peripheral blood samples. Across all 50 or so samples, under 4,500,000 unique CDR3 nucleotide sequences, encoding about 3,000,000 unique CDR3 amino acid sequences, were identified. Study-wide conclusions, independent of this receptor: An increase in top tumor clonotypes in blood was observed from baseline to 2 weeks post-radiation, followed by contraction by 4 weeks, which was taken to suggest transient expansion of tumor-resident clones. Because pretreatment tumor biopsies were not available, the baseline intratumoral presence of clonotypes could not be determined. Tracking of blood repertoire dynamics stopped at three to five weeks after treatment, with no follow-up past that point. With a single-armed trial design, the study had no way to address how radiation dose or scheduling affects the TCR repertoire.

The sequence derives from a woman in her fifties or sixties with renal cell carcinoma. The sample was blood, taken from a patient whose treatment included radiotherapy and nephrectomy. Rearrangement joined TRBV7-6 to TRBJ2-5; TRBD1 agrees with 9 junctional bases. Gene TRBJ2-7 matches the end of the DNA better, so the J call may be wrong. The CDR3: CASSGGDRVHEQYF. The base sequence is TGTGCCAGCAGCGGGGGGGACAGGGTCCACGAGCAGTACTTC.